Following are 19 T cell receptor beta chains from one sample sequenced in a study of vaccination effects on CD4 cells after COVID-19. Sequencing in the ViraFEST assay came after antigen-specific CD4+ T cells had been expanded with viral peptide pools, which were used to stimulate PBMC. Subsequent to a culture period of about ten days, CD4+ T cells were isolated. The vaccine recipients had no prior SARS-CoV-2 infection, with negative nucleocapsid antibodies. Using immunoSEQ multiplex PCR, the repertoire was profiled, and TCRdb retains in-frame clones only, with some absent. The sample lists 50,000 or so clones, roughly three quarters occurring once. No antigen is known for these receptors. The sequences come from CD4+ T cells from PBMCs cultured with HCoV-OC43 spike peptides, collected before COVID-19 vaccination. The subset was: HCoV-OC43 spike overlapping peptide pool stimulation. All receptors come from a human donor who received a COVID-19 vaccine.

V usage is TRBV7-2 and J usage is TRBJ2-1; 8 bases line up with TRBD1. The ends lost 5 bases at V and 5 bases at J; junction bases unmatched: 5. The CDR3 extends over 14 amino acids. Per the germline V gene, CDR1 is SGHTA and CDR2 is FQGNSA. The DNA of the CDR3 is TGTGCCAGCAGCCCCGGACAGGGCCACAATGAGCAGTTCTTC. Amino acid sequence: CASSPGQGHNEQFF.

Here the CDR3 DNA reads TGTGCCAGTGTTGACAGGAAGGGTACAGCCACTGAAGCTTTCTTT. This gives the protein CASVDRKGTATEAFF. This chain uses TRBV2 with TRBJ1-1; possible D gene TRBD1, 6 bases. Germline V gene lookup returns CDR1 SNHLY and CDR2 FYNNEI. The V end lost 9 bases, the J end lost 4 bases, and 21 bases lay between the germline ends. This CDR3 region has 15 residues.

The chain recombines TRBV15 with TRBJ1-5; D may be TRBD1 (5 bases). CDR1 is LNHNV, CDR2 YYDKDF, per germline (reference sequence). Trimming left V 0 bases short and J 6 bases short, with 9 bases between. This CDR3 is 14 amino acids long. The DNA of the CDR3 is TGTGCCACCAGCAGAGAGCAGGGAAGTCAGCCCCAGCATTTT. The encoded protein is CATSREQGSQPQHF.

The rearrangement joins TRBV10-3 to TRBJ1-2, with D possibly being TRBD1 (6 bases). The CDR3 totals 15 residues. Trimming shortened V by 3 bases and J by 5 bases, and 16 bases separated the two germline ends. Germline V lookup: CDR1 ENHRY, CDR2 SYGVKD. The CDR3 reads CAISDNGGQPYGYTF. The DNA of the CDR3 is TGTGCCATCAGTGATAATGGGGGGCAGCCGTATGGCTACACCTTC.

The V and J genes are TRBV5-6 and TRBJ1-2; 9 bases are shared with TRBD1. With V trimmed by 5 bases and J by 8 bases, 19 bases remained unmatched. The V gene's germline CDR1 is SGHDT and CDR2 YYEEEE. The CDR3 has 17 residues. The CDR3 sequence: CASSLFRRGQGYGGYTF. In DNA form, the CDR3 reads TGTGCCAGCAGTTTGTTCCGTCGGGGACAGGGTTATGGCGGCTACACCTTC.

This rearrangement joins TRBV6-5 to TRBJ2-6; D gene uncertain. The CDR3 runs 15 residues. Germline V CDR1 and CDR2: MNHEY, SVGAGI. The germline V and J ends were trimmed by 6 bases and 0 bases, with 9 bases remaining between them. CDR3 protein: CASSPRPSGANVLTF. The CDR3 DNA follows: TGTGCCAGCAGCCCGAGACCCTCTGGGGCCAACGTCCTGACTTTC.

This clone has a handful of counts. The J gene is TRBJ1-5, the V gene TRBV19, with TRBD1 matching over 8 bases. Germline loops: CDR1 LNHDA, CDR2 SQIVND (reference sequence). The junction had 6 bases not matched to a gene; V was cut back by 2 bases and J by 3 bases. CDR3 length: 16 amino acids. The CDR3 nucleotides read TGTGCCAGTAGTATACAGACAGGGGCCCTCAATCAGCCCCAGCATTTT. It translates to CASSIQTGALNQPQHF.

The chain is built from TRBV24-1 and TRBJ2-1; 13 nucleotides line up with TRBD2. This CDR3 comprises 15 residues. The germline V gene has CDR1 KGHDR and CDR2 SFDVKD. V trimming: 3 bases; J trimming: 7 bases; junction bases outside the gene matches: 2. The CDR3 spells CATSDTSGGENEQFF. The DNA of the CDR3 is TGTGCCACCAGTGATACTAGCGGGGGGGAAAATGAGCAGTTCTTC.

The gene calls are TRBV28 and TRBJ1-6; D is perhaps TRBD1 (6 bases). The length of the CDR3 is 20 residues. From germline, CDR1 is MDHEN and CDR2 SYDVKM. V was cut by 1 base and J by 0 bases, with 19 bases left in between. The CDR3 nucleotides read TGTGCCAGCAGTTTATCTGTCGGTAGGGGGGCTAGCTCCTATAATTCACCCCTCCACTTT. Translation gives CASSLSVGRGASSYNSPLHF.

The genes are TRBV18 and TRBJ2-4; 9 bases line up with TRBD1. Germline values: CDR1 KGHSH, CDR2 LQKENI. Trimming cost V 1 base and J 6 bases; bases outside gene matches: 13. The CDR3 contains 18 residues. The CDR3 DNA reads as TGTGCCAGCTCACCACTTACCCTGACAGGGGGTGGTAGAAACATTCAGTACTTC. Its translation: CASSPLTLTGGGRNIQYF.

V usage is TRBV5-1 and J usage is TRBJ2-2, with D perhaps matching TRBD1 or TRBD2 (6 bases each). Germline CDR1 is SGHRS and CDR2 is YFSETQ. V lost 0 bases, J lost 1 base, and 10 bases lay in between. The CDR3 sequence is 16 residues long. The CDR3, as DNA: TGCGCCAGCAGCTTGGCCGGGGGCATGAACACCGGGGAGCTGTTTTTT. Its protein is CASSLAGGMNTGELFF.

The chain uses TRBV24-1 and TRBJ1-4; TRBD1 aligns across 8 bases. V lost 2 bases to trimming and J lost 4 bases; unmatched junction nucleotides: 2. The CDR3 consists of 15 residues. From germline, CDR1 is KGHDR and CDR2 SFDVKD. CDR3 in DNA: TGTGCCACCAGTGATTCGGACAGGGATAATGAAAAACTGTTTTTT. It yields the protein CATSDSDRDNEKLFF.

The chain carries TRBV4-2 and TRBJ2-3; D perhaps matches TRBD1 (6 bases). Germline CDR1 LGHNA, CDR2 YNFKEQ. The V end lost 0 bases, the J end lost 4 bases, and 11 bases lay between the germline ends. This CDR3 contains 15 residues. The CDR3: CASSQEGAGADTQYF. CDR3 DNA sequence: TGTGCCAGCAGCCAAGAAGGAGCAGGGGCAGATACGCAGTATTTT.

The chain recombines TRBV18 with TRBJ1-1; TRBD1 matches at 9 bases. From germline, CDR1 is KGHSH and CDR2 LQKENI. The CDR3 extends over 15 amino acids. V trimming: 3 bases; J trimming: 3 bases; junction bases outside the gene matches: 5. CDR3 coding DNA: TGTGCCAGCTCACCTGCGACAGGGGGTGACACTGAAGCTTTCTTT. Its translation is CASSPATGGDTEAFF. The full variable domain, in which reference TRBV18 and TRBJ1-1 provide the parts outside the CDR3, is NAGVMQNPRHLVRRRGQEARLRCSPMKGHSHVYWYRQLPEEGLKFMVYLQKENIIDESGMPKERFSAEFPKEGPSILRIQQVVRGDSAAYFCASSPATGGDTEAFFGQGTRLTVV.

The gene calls are TRBV7-6 and TRBJ2-2, with TRBD2 as a possible D gene (6 bases). Germline V gives CDR1 SGHVS, CDR2 FNYEAQ. V was pared by 7 bases and J by 5 bases, with 17 bases between. This CDR3 is built from 15 residues. The chain's CDR3 is CASTAGGLRTGELFF. The CDR3 region has the DNA TGTGCCAGCACCGCTGGGGGGTTACGAACCGGGGAGCTGTTTTTT. The full variable domain, with the rest looked up from reference TRBV7-6 and TRBJ2-2, is GAGVSQSPRYKVTKRGQDVALRCDPISGHVSLYWYRQALGQGPEFLTYFNYEAQQDKSGLPNDRFSAERPEGSISTLTIQRTEQRDSAMYRCASTAGGLRTGELFFGEGSRLTVL.

Written as DNA, the CDR3 is TGTGCCAGCTCACGAAAGGGGACTAGCGGGGGGGCCTCAGGAAACATTCAGTACTTC. This encodes CASSRKGTSGGASGNIQYF. The V gene is TRBV18, the J gene TRBJ2-4; TRBD2 matches 16 bases. The germline V gene has CDR1 KGHSH and CDR2 LQKENI. J gave up 6 bases and V 4 bases, and 12 bases lay outside the gene matches. The CDR3 has 19 residues.

The rearrangement joins TRBV10-3 to TRBJ2-5; D is ambiguous. Deletions cut 6 bases from V and 5 bases from J, with 10 bases between. The germline gives CDR1 ENHRY, CDR2 SYGVKD. The CDR3 contains 12 residues. The CDR3 DNA reads as TGTGCCATCAGCCACCTCGGGGAGACCCAGTACTTC. Translating it yields CAISHLGETQYF.

The rearrangement links TRBV12-3 or TRBV12-4 to TRBJ1-1; weak D call: TRBD1 (6 bases). This CDR3 comprises 12 residues. Deletions cut 4 bases from V and 11 bases from J, with 14 bases between. The CDR3 region has the DNA TGTGCCAGCAGTTCCGGAGGGGGGCTTGCTTTCTTT. Protein: CASSSGGGLAFF.

V is TRBV7-3 and J is TRBJ2-5; 7 bases are a match to TRBD1. The CDR3 loop spans 13 amino acids. Trimming removed 4 bases from V and 4 bases from J; junction bases left unmatched: 3. Germline V gene sequence: CDR1 SGHTA, CDR2 FQGTGA. The CDR3 DNA reads TGTGCCAGCAGCTCCCGGGACAGAGAGACCCAGTACTTC. This translates into CASSSRDRETQYF.